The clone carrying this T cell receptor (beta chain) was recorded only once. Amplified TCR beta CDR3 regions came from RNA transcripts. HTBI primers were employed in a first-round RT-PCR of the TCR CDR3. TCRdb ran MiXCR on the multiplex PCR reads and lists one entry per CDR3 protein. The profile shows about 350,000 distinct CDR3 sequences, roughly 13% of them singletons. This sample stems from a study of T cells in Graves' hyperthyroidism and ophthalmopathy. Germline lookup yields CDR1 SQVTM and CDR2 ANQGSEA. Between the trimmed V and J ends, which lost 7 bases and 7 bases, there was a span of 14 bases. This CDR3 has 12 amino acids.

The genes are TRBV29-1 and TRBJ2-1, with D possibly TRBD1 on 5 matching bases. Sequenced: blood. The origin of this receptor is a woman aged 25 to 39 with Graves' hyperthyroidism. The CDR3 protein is CSDRVWTNEQFF. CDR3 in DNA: TGCAGCGATCGAGTTTGGACAAATGAGCAGTTCTTC.